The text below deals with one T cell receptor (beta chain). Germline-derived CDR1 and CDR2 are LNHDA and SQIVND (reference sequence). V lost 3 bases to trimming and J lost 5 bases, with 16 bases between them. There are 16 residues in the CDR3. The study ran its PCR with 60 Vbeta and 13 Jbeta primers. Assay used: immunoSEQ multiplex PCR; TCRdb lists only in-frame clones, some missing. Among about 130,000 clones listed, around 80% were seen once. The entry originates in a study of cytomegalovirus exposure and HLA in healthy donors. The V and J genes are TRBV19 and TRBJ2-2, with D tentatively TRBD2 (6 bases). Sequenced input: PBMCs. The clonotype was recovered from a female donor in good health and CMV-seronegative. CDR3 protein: CASSILSLEGTGELFF. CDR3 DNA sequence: TGTGCCAGTAGTATTTTAAGTCTGGAGGGTACCGGGGAGCTGTTTTTT.